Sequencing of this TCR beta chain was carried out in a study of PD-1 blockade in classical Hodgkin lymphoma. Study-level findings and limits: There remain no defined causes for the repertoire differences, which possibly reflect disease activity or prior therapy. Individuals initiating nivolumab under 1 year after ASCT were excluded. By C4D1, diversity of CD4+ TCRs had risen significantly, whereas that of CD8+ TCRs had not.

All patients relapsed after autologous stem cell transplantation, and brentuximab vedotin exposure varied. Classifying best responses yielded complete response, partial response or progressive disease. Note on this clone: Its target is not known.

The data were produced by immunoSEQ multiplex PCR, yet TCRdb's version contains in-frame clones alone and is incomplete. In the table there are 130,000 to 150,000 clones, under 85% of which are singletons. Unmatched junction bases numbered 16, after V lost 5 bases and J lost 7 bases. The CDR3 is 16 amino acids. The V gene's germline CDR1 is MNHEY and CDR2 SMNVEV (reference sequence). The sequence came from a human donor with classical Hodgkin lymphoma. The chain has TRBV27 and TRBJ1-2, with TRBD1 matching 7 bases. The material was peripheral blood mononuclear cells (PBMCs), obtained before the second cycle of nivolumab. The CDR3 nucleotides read TGTGCCAGCAGTCAAACTCGACAGGGCACTCTGGGTGGCTACACCTTC. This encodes CASSQTRQGTLGGYTF.